This note documents a single T cell receptor beta chain sequence. No antigen is known for it. There are no base qualities to consult, and no much larger clone falls within one base. This sample is drawn from a study of metastatic and nonmetastatic thyroid tumors (dated by TCRdb to about 2020). For context, the study as a whole: Repertoires were compared across peripheral blood and tumor or nodule tissue samples from malignant and benign thyroid patients. Overall study outcomes, separate from this receptor: In both blood and tumor samples, TCR beta diversity was reported to be significantly higher in malignant tumors than in benign nodules.

Library construction relied on PCR. Sequencing was carried out with an Illumina HiSeq 4000. High-throughput sequencing was used to profile the TCR beta-chain CDR3 region of each patient. As for the authors' bioinformatics: The researchers built a classifier to tell apart papillary thyroid cancer patients with distant metastasis, based on CDR3 differences among clinicopathological groups. Repertoire diversity was assessed with the Shannon index, and tumor-blood repertoire similarity with the Morisita-Horn index. Using fastp at Q25 and MiXCR, TCRdb reprocessed the public reads and kept productive beta chains. It is TCRdb's table, rather than the study itself, that gives the V and J calls and clone size. The sample table contains around 34,000 clones; only one count was recorded for 25% to 30% of them. 7.8% of the sample is held by the ten biggest clonotypes. No treatment had been received by any patient before thyroid surgery. Patient clinical samples collected from about 2011 to 2018 were retrospectively analysed using T-cell receptor beta sequencing.

This sequence was found in a female donor with papillary thyroid cancer or a benign thyroid nodule (not recorded which). Some clones in this sample may be carry-over from other donors' samples. Source material: blood.

The DNA is TGTGCCAGCAGTCCGCGGGGAATAGAGGGAGGCCGGGAGCAGTTCTTC. It encodes CASSPRGIEGGREQFF. The receptor chain draws on TRBV6-1 and TRBJ2-1, with TRBD2 tentatively as D gene (6 bases match). From the germline V gene, CDR1 is MNHNS and CDR2 is SASEGT. The CDR3 runs 16 residues from the cysteine to the phenylalanine. The read is trimmed to its CDR3 DNA, 48 bases read in frame from base 1. V loses 5 bases of germline sequence and J loses 10 bases, and the interval between the two ends is 24 bases.